This TCR beta chain stems from a study of blood T cell repertoires in COVID-19. Overall study: Samples of COVID-19 (acute and convalescent) were obtained from the United States, Italy and Spain. PBMCs, B-cell-depleted T cells, or T cells provided the cDNA or gDNA that made up the material.

Seattle's cohort entered during active infection and was followed longitudinally. CDR1 is MNHEY and CDR2 is SMNVEV in the germline V gene (reference sequence). Between the trimmed V and J ends, which lost 10 bases and 5 bases, there was a span of 15 bases. This CDR3 has 14 amino acids. As handled by the study authors: Amplification of reference gene primers provided the estimated nucleated cell counts. The repertoire was sequenced with immunoSEQ multiplex PCR; TCRdb's copy has only in-frame clones and lacks some. From that table come the V and J calls and clone size; the DNA was used to work out D and trimming. There are 150,000 to 200,000 clones in the sample; about 85% occur only once, and around 7% lies in the top ten. This clone was counted a few times.

The receptor was derived from an elderly man with COVID-19, enrolled during active disease. The chain uses TRBV27 and TRBJ1-6; D is possibly TRBD1 (5 bases). Sequenced sample: peripheral blood. Written as DNA, the CDR3 is TGTGCCACCTCCAGGGTTATGGATAATTCACCCCTCCACTTT. This encodes CATSRVMDNSPLHF.